The next 15 T cell receptor beta chains were all read from a single sample in a study of shared clonotypes between healthy human individuals. Assay used: immunoSEQ multiplex PCR; TCRdb lists only in-frame clones, some missing. The table has 2 million to 2.5 million clones, just over 90% seen once; the top ten hold around 1.7%. Naive CD8 cells comprised CD45RO-negative, CCR7-positively selected cells, excluding terminally differentiated effector memory CD45RA+ cells. Specimen: naive CD8+ T cells from PBMCs. All receptors come from a man aged 18 to 29 in good health. Some clones in this sample may be carry-over from other donors' samples.

The chain links TRBV11-2 to TRBJ2-2; D remains ambiguous. V lost 0 bases to trimming and J lost 7 bases, with 15 bases between them. CDR3 length: 16 residues. CDR1 is SGHAT and CDR2 is FQNNGV in the germline V gene. The CDR3 loop is CASSLDLERLGGELFF. As DNA, the CDR3 is TGTGCCAGCAGCTTAGATTTGGAGAGGCTCGGCGGGGAGCTGTTTTTT. Complete variable domain (other parts from reference TRBV11-2 and TRBJ2-2): EAGVAQSPRYKIIEKRQSVAFWCNPISGHATLYWYQQILGQGPKLLIQFQNNGVVDDSQLPKDRFSAERLKGVDSTLKIQPAKLEDSAVYLCASSLDLERLGGELFFGEGSRLTVL.

This clone was seen a single time. The rearrangement joins TRBV7-9 to TRBJ2-2; the D gene is possibly TRBD1 (6 bases). The germline V gene encodes CDR1 SEHNR and CDR2 FQNEAQ (reference sequence). V was cut by 5 bases and J by 0 bases, with 19 bases left in between. The CDR3 consists of 18 residues. The DNA for the CDR3 is TGTGCCAGCAGCCCAAAGGGACATTTTCGGGCGAACACCGGGGAGCTGTTTTTT. Translation gives CASSPKGHFRANTGELFF.

V and J are TRBV25-1 and TRBJ1-4; 9 nucleotides agree with TRBD1. Trimming took 6 bases from V and 6 from J; bases not matched to a gene: 8. Germline V gene data show CDR1 as MGHDK and CDR2 as SYGVNS. CDR3 length: 15 amino acids. In nucleotides, the CDR3 is TGTGCCAGCAGGCGCGGTTGGACAGGGGATGAAAAACTGTTTTTT. This translates into CASRRGWTGDEKLFF.

The chain has TRBV18 and TRBJ1-1; 9 bases align to TRBD1. The CDR3 is 14 residues long. Germline V lookup: CDR1 KGHSH, CDR2 LQKENI. Unmatched junction bases numbered 3, after V lost 4 bases and J lost 3 bases. The CDR3 DNA sequence: TGTGCCAGCTCACTAGACAGGGGGGACACTGAAGCTTTCTTT. Residues: CASSLDRGDTEAFF.

V and J are TRBV28 and TRBJ2-1; TRBD2 aligns across 13 bases. There are 15 residues in the CDR3. Germline assignment: CDR1 MDHEN and CDR2 SYDVKM. The V gene end was trimmed by 4 bases and the J gene end by 6 bases; junction bases not matched to a gene: 3. The CDR3: CASSSTSGRANEQFF. The CDR3 region has the DNA TGTGCCAGCAGTTCAACTAGCGGGAGGGCCAATGAGCAGTTCTTC.

In DNA form, the CDR3 reads TGTGCCAGCAGCTTGCGGACAGGGCTTTCCTACGAGCAGTACTTC. Translation: CASSLRTGLSYEQYF. The rearrangement uses TRBV5-6 and TRBJ2-7; 8 bases align to TRBD1. Germline CDR1 SGHDT, CDR2 YYEEEE. CDR3 length: 15 residues. J was trimmed by 1 base and V by 1 base; bases with no gene match: 4.

The chain uses TRBV28 and TRBJ2-7; 7 nucleotides agree with TRBD1. CDR1 and CDR2 from the germline V gene are MDHEN and SYDVKM. CDR3 length equals 15 residues. Germline trimming cut 4 bases from V and 4 bases from J; bases unmatched to any gene: 10. The CDR3 DNA follows: TGTGCCAGCAGTTCCAGGAGACAGGGTGGGTACGAGCAGTACTTC. Its protein product is CASSSRRQGGYEQYF. Drawing the rest from reference TRBV28 and TRBJ2-7, the complete variable domain is DVKVTQSSRYLVKRTGEKVFLECVQDMDHENMFWYRQDPGLGLRLIYFSYDVKMKEKGDIPEGYSVSREKKERFSLILESASTNQTSMYLCASSSRRQGGYEQYFGPGTRLTVT.

The chain is built from TRBV7-8 and TRBJ2-3; D is perhaps TRBD2 (6 bases). The CDR3 extends over 15 amino acids. Germline assignment: CDR1 SGHVS and CDR2 FQNEAQ. V lost 5 bases and J lost 7, with 19 bases in between. The CDR3 spells CASSQGAPGEYTQYF. As DNA, the CDR3 is TGTGCCAGCAGCCAAGGGGCCCCGGGAGAGTATACGCAGTATTTT.

CDR3: CASSYSEGPPTDTQYF. CDR3 nucleotide sequence: TGTGCCAGCAGTTACTCGGAGGGGCCACCCACAGATACGCAGTATTTT. V is TRBV6-5 and J is TRBJ2-3; D is perhaps TRBD2 (6 bases). This CDR3 contains 16 residues. Germline V gene data show CDR1 as MNHEY and CDR2 as SVGAGI. With 0 bases removed from V and 2 bases from J, the gap between germline ends came to 12 bases.

The chain carries TRBV4-1 and TRBJ2-2; D gene uncertain. The CDR3 sequence is 14 residues long. V lost 4 bases, J lost 5 bases, and 11 bases lay in between. The germline V gene has CDR1 MGHRA and CDR2 YSYEKL. The CDR3 spells CASSLLVGTGELFF. The CDR3 DNA is TGCGCCAGCAGCCTCCTAGTTGGGACCGGGGAGCTGTTTTTT.

V is TRBV2 and J is TRBJ2-1; D gene uncertain. The germline CDR1 and CDR2 sequences are SNHLY and FYNNEI. Between the trimmed V and J ends, which lost 8 bases and 7 bases, there was a span of 18 bases. The CDR3 runs 14 residues. CDR3 in DNA: TGTGCCAGCGATCCCGGTTACTCCCCTAATGAGCAGTTCTTC. The encoded protein is CASDPGYSPNEQFF. The whole variable domain, filled in from reference TRBV2 and TRBJ2-1, reads EPEVTQTPSHQVTQMGQEVILRCVPISNHLYFYWYRQILGQKVEFLVSFYNNEISEKSEIFDDQFSVERPDGSNFTLKIRSTKLEDSAMYFCASDPGYSPNEQFFGPGTRLTVL.

J is TRBJ2-1 and V is TRBV9; either TRBD1 or TRBD2 may fit D (6 bases each). V lost 1 base and J 5 bases, leaving 28 bases between the germline ends. This CDR3 comprises 20 residues. Germline V gene sequence: CDR1 SGDLS, CDR2 YYNGEE. Written as DNA, the CDR3 is TGTGCCAGCAGCGTACCCTTAATAGCAACTATGGGGGGCAACCACAATGAGCAGTTCTTC. It encodes CASSVPLIATMGGNHNEQFF.

DNA for the CDR3: TGTGCCAGCAGCTCCGGACTAGCGGGAGCTCCCTACGAGCAGTACTTC. Translation gives CASSSGLAGAPYEQYF. V gene TRBV7-8 combines with J gene TRBJ2-7; 13 bases map to TRBD2. Germline-derived CDR1 and CDR2 are SGHVS and FQNEAQ. The CDR3 consists of 16 residues. Trimming removed 4 bases from V and 2 bases from J; junction bases left unmatched: 5.

This chain's CDR3 is CASSDPRESGANVLTF. CDR3 bases: TGTGCCAGCAGCGACCCCAGAGAGTCTGGGGCCAACGTCCTGACTTTC. The V gene is TRBV7-9, the J gene TRBJ2-6, with D unresolved. CDR1 SEHNR and CDR2 FQNEAQ come from the germline V gene (reference sequence). Trimming cost V 5 bases and J 1 base, with 12 bases left between them. The CDR3 consists of 16 residues. The full variable domain, completed using reference TRBV7-9 and TRBJ2-6, is DTGVSQNPRHKITKRGQNVTFRCDPISEHNRLYWYRQTLGQGPEFLTYFQNEAQLEKSRLLSDRFSAERPKGSFSTLEIQRTEQGDSAMYLCASSDPRESGANVLTFGAGSRLTVL.

The J gene is TRBJ2-5, the V gene TRBV7-9; TRBD2 might be the D (5 bases). This CDR3 spans 14 amino acids. Germline V gene data show CDR1 as SEHNR and CDR2 as FQNEAQ (reference sequence). Trimming shortened V by 7 bases and J by 5 bases, and 17 bases separated the two germline ends. The CDR3 region has the DNA TGTGCCAGCACCCAAGGAGGTCCCCACGAGACCCAGTACTTC. It specifies CASTQGGPHETQYF.